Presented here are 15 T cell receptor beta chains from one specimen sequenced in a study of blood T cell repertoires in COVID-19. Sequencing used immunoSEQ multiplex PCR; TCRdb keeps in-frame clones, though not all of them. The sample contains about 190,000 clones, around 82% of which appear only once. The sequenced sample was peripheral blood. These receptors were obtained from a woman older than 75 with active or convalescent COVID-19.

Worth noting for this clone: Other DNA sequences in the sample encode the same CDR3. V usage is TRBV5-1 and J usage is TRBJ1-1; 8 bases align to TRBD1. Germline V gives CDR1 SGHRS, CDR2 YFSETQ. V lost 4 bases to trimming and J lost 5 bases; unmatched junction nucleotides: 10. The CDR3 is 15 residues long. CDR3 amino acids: CASSPLTGEDTEAFF. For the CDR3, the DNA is TGCGCCAGCAGCCCCTTGACAGGGGAGGATACTGAAGCTTTCTTT. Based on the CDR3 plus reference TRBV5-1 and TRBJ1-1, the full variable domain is KAGVTQTPRYLIKTRGQQVTLSCSPISGHRSVSWYQQTPGQGLQFLFEYFSETQRNKGNFPGRFSGRQFSNSRSEMNVSTLELGDSALYLCASSPLTGEDTEAFFGQGTRLTVV.

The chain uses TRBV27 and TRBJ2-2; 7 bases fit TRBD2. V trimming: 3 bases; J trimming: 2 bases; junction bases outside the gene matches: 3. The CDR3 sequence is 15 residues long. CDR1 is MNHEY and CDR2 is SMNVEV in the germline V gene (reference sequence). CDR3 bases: TGTGCCAGCAGTTTGCGCGGGAGCAACACCGGGGAGCTGTTTTTT. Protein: CASSLRGSNTGELFF.

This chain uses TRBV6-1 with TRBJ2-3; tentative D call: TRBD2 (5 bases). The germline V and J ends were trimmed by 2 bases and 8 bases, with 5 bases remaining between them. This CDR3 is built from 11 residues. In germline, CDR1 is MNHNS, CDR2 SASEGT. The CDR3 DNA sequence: TGTGCCAGCAGTGAAAGCGGTACGCAGTATTTT. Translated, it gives CASSESGTQYF.

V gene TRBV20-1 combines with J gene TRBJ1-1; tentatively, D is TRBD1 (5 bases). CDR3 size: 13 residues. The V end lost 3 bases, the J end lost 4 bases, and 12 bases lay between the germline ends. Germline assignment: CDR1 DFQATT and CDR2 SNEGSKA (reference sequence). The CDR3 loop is CSASGGLGTEAFF. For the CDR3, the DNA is TGCAGTGCTAGTGGGGGACTTGGCACTGAAGCTTTCTTT.

CDR3 in DNA: TGCGCCAGCAGCTTGTATTCCGGAGGGAACACCGGGGAGCTGTTTTTT. The encoded protein is CASSLYSGGNTGELFF. V and J are TRBV5-1 and TRBJ2-2; D is perhaps TRBD2 (5 bases). Germline V gene data show CDR1 as SGHRS and CDR2 as YFSETQ. The V gene lost 1 base and the J gene lost 1 base, with 11 bases spanning the gap. The CDR3 consists of 16 residues. Filled out from reference TRBV5-1 and TRBJ2-2, the complete variable domain reads KAGVTQTPRYLIKTRGQQVTLSCSPISGHRSVSWYQQTPGQGLQFLFEYFSETQRNKGNFPGRFSGRQFSNSRSEMNVSTLELGDSALYLCASSLYSGGNTGELFFGEGSRLTVL.

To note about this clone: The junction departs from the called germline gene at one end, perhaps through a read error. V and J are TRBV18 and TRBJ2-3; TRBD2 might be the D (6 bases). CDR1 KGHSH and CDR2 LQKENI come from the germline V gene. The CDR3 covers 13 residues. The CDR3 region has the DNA TGTGCCAGCTCACCAGGAGGGCGAGCGTTATCGAATTTT. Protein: CASSPGGRALSNF. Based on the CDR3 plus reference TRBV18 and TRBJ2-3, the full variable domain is NAGVMQNPRHLVRRRGQEARLRCSPMKGHSHVYWYRQLPEEGLKFMVYLQKENIIDESGMPKERFSAEFPKEGPSILRIQQVVRGDSAAYFCASSPGGRALSNFGPGTRLTVL.

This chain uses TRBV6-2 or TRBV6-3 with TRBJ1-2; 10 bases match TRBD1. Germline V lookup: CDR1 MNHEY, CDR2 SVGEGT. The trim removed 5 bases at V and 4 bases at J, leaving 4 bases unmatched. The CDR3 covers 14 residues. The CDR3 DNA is TGTGCCAGCAGTGACAGGGGGCGCGGCTATGGCTACACCTTC. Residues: CASSDRGRGYGYTF.

CDR3 region: CASSLGQASTKQYF. The CDR3 DNA sequence: TGTGCCAGCAGTTTGGGACAGGCGAGTACGAAGCAGTACTTC. The V call is TRBV6-2 or TRBV6-3, the J call TRBJ2-7; TRBD1 matches 8 bases. Germline CDR1 MNHEY, CDR2 SVGEGT. The CDR3 length is 14 residues. J was trimmed by 8 bases and V by 4 bases; bases with no gene match: 10.

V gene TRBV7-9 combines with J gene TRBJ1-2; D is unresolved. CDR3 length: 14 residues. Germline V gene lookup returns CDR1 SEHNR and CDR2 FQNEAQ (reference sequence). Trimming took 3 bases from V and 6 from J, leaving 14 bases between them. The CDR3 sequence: CASSLGGSKNGYTF. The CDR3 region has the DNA TGTGCCAGCAGCTTGGGTGGGAGCAAAAATGGCTACACCTTC. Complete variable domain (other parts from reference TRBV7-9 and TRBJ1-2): DTGVSQNPRHKITKRGQNVTFRCDPISEHNRLYWYRQTLGQGPEFLTYFQNEAQLEKSRLLSDRFSAERPKGSFSTLEIQRTEQGDSAMYLCASSLGGSKNGYTFGSGTRLTVV.

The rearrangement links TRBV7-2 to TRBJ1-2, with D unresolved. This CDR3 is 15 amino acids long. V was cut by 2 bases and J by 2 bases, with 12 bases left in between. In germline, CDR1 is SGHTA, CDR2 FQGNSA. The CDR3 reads CASSLPPPGNYGYTF. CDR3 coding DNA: TGTGCCAGCAGCTTACCCCCTCCGGGGAACTATGGCTACACCTTC.

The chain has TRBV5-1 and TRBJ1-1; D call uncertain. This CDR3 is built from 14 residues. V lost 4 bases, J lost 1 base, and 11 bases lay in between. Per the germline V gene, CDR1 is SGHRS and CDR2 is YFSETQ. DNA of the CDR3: TGCGCCAGCAGCCCCACGGGAAGGAACACTGAAGCTTTCTTT. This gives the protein CASSPTGRNTEAFF.

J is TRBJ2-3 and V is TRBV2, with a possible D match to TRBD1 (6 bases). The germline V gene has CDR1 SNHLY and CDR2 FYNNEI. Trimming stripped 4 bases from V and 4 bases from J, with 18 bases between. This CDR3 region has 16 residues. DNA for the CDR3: TGTGCCAGCAGTGGGGGCAGGGGCAGGGCATCAGATACGCAGTATTTT. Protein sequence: CASSGGRGRASDTQYF.

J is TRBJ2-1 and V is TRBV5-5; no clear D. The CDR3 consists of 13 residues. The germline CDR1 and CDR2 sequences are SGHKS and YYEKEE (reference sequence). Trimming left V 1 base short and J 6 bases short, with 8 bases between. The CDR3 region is CASSLFPRNEQFF. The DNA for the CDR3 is TGTGCCAGCAGCTTGTTCCCTCGCAATGAGCAGTTCTTC.

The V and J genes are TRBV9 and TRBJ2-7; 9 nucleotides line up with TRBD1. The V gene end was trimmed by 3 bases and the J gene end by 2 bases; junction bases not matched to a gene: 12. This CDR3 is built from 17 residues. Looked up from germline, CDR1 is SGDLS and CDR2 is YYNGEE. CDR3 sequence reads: CASSDRDRVFRPYEQYF. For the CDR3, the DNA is TGTGCCAGCAGCGACCGGGACAGGGTTTTCAGGCCCTACGAGCAGTACTTC. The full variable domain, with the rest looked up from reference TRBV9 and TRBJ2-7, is DSGVTQTPKHLITATGQRVTLRCSPRSGDLSVYWYQQSLDQGLQFLIQYYNGEERAKGNILERFSAQQFPDLHSELNLSSLELGDSALYFCASSDRDRVFRPYEQYFGPGTRLTVT.

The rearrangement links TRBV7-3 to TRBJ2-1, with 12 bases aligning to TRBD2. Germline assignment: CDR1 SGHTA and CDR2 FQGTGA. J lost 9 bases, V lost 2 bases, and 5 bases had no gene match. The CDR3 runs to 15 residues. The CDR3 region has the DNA TGTGCCAGCAGCTTACTAGCGGGAGGGGGAAGTGAGCAGTTCTTC. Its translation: CASSLLAGGGSEQFF.